What follows are 16 T cell receptor beta chains derived from one specimen sequenced in a study of blood T cell repertoires in COVID-19. The repertoire was sequenced with immunoSEQ multiplex PCR; TCRdb's copy has only in-frame clones and lacks some. This sample has about 58,000 clones; 90% to 95% occur once, and the top ten carry 3.5% to 5.5%. The sequenced material came from peripheral blood. All receptors come from a man aged 45-65 years with active COVID-19.

The chain uses TRBV4-3 and TRBJ2-1; a possible D gene is TRBD1 (6 bases). This CDR3 is built from 13 residues. Germline V gives CDR1 LGHNA, CDR2 YSLEER. Trimming shortened V by 0 bases and J by 14 bases, and 14 bases separated the two germline ends. CDR3 region: CASSQDMAGDKFF. The CDR3 DNA follows: TGCGCCAGCAGCCAAGATATGGCAGGGGATAAGTTCTTC.

V and J are TRBV9 and TRBJ2-5, with a tentative D call TRBD2 (5 bases). The CDR3 is 14 residues long. Trimming left V 0 bases short and J 3 bases short, with 9 bases between. Per germline, CDR1 SGDLS and CDR2 YYNGEE. CDR3 DNA: TGTGCCAGCAGCGTAGCTGCCGGGAAAGAGACCCAGTACTTC. This sequence encodes CASSVAAGKETQYF.

The V call is TRBV10-1, the J call TRBJ2-5; TRBD1 is a possible D gene (6 bases). V shed 0 bases and J shed 2 bases, with 7 bases lying between them. The CDR3 consists of 14 residues. Germline assignment: CDR1 WNHNN and CDR2 SYGVQD (reference sequence). The DNA of the CDR3 is TGCGCCAGCAGTGAGTCTAGGGGGCAAGAGACCCAGTACTTC. As protein: CASSESRGQETQYF.

DNA of the CDR3: TGTGCCAGCAGCCAATCCGGTCCCGGGACAGGGGGCAGTGAGCAGTTCTTC. Protein sequence: CASSQSGPGTGGSEQFF. This chain connects TRBV4-2 to TRBJ2-1, with TRBD1 matching 12 bases. The CDR3 is 17 amino acids. CDR1 is LGHNA, CDR2 YNFKEQ, per germline. The V gene end was trimmed by 2 bases and the J gene end by 9 bases; junction bases not matched to a gene: 11.

The chain has TRBV5-4 and TRBJ2-2, with 14 bases that match TRBD2. The germline V gene encodes CDR1 SGHNT and CDR2 YYREEE (reference sequence). V dropped 6 bases and J dropped 0; count of bases not matched to a gene: 4. The CDR3 runs to 17 residues. CDR3: CASTLTSGGANTGELFF. In DNA form, the CDR3 reads TGTGCCAGCACCCTGACTAGCGGGGGGGCGAACACCGGGGAGCTGTTTTTT.

The chain employs TRBV28 and TRBJ2-1; a weak D match, TRBD2 (6 bases). Germline CDR1 is MDHEN and CDR2 is SYDVKM. The CDR3 totals 17 residues. V lost 6 bases and J 0 bases, leaving 18 bases between the germline ends. CDR3 bases: TGTGCCAGCAGACCCCTGGCGGGGAAAAGCTCCTACAATGAGCAGTTCTTC. This sequence encodes CASRPLAGKSSYNEQFF.

There are a few counts of this clone. The chain recombines TRBV2 with TRBJ2-1, with 7 bases lining up with TRBD2. Germline V gene sequence: CDR1 SNHLY, CDR2 FYNNEI. There are 15 residues in the CDR3. V gave up 6 bases and J gave up 10 bases; unmatched junction bases: 15. The CDR3 sequence is CASSIGLVRSSEQFF. The CDR3 bases are TGTGCCAGCAGCATAGGACTAGTACGTAGTTCAGAGCAGTTCTTC.

V and J are TRBV6-2 or TRBV6-3 and TRBJ1-1, with D possibly being TRBD1 (6 bases). V was pared by 7 bases and J by 5 bases, with 17 bases between. Looked up from germline, CDR1 is MNHEY and CDR2 is SVGEGT. The CDR3 loop spans 14 amino acids. CDR3 nucleotide sequence: TGTGCCAGCAACCCGCCCGGGGGGCGGACTGAAGCTTTCTTT. This translates into CASNPPGGRTEAFF.

This clone was picked up one time. The rearrangement uses TRBV24-1 and TRBJ2-6; weak D call: TRBD2 (6 bases). Germline lookup yields CDR1 KGHDR and CDR2 SFDVKD. This CDR3 contains 16 residues. V dropped 9 bases and J dropped 0 bases, with 14 bases sitting between them. CDR3 coding DNA: TGTGCCACCGCTCCGGGACTCCCCTCTGGGGCCAACGTCCTGACTTTC. The encoded protein is CATAPGLPSGANVLTF.

The chain joins TRBV5-1 to TRBJ2-7; D unresolved. Germline V lookup: CDR1 SGHRS, CDR2 YFSETQ. V lost 4 bases and J 6 bases, leaving 8 bases between the germline ends. This CDR3 spans 11 amino acids. The CDR3 here is CASSLGGEQYF. The CDR3 DNA reads as TGCGCCAGCAGCCTAGGTGGCGAGCAGTACTTC.

V gene TRBV12-5 combines with J gene TRBJ1-2; maybe TRBD1 (5 bases). This CDR3 contains 14 residues. Trimming cost V 0 bases and J 6 bases, with 11 bases left between them. The germline gives CDR1 LGHNT, CDR2 FRNRAP. CDR3 protein: CASGLVLGLDGYTF. CDR3 DNA: TGTGCTAGTGGTTTGGTACTGGGGCTGGATGGCTACACCTTC.

The chain recombines TRBV3-1 (or the pseudogene TRBV3-2) with TRBJ2-1; unclear D gene. Trimming shortened V by 6 bases and J by 8 bases, and 11 bases separated the two germline ends. The CDR3 consists of 12 residues. Germline V gene data show CDR1 as LGHDT and CDR2 as YNNKEL (reference sequence). Here the CDR3 reads CASSSVIDEQFF. The CDR3 region has the DNA TGTGCCAGCAGTTCGGTCATCGATGAGCAGTTCTTC.

The chain joins TRBV13 to TRBJ2-3; 10 bases line up with TRBD2. CDR1 is PRHDT and CDR2 is FYEKMQ in the germline V gene (reference sequence). The CDR3 totals 15 residues. V lost 5 bases, J lost 7 bases, and 9 bases stayed unmatched. The CDR3 DNA reads TGTGCCAGCAGCGAAACCGGGACTAGCGTTAATACGCAGTATTTT. This translates into CASSETGTSVNTQYF. The whole variable domain, filled in from reference TRBV13 and TRBJ2-3, reads AAGVIQSPRHLIKEKRETATLKCYPIPRHDTVYWYQQGPGQDPQFLISFYEKMQSDKGSIPDRFSAQQFSDYHSELNMSSLELGDSALYFCASSETGTSVNTQYFGPGTRLTVL.

V and J are TRBV5-1 and TRBJ2-1; tentatively, D is TRBD2 (5 bases). The germline V gene has CDR1 SGHRS and CDR2 YFSETQ. Trimming removed 1 base at V and 0 bases at J, with 11 bases between. The CDR3 has 16 amino acids. CDR3 bases: TGCGCCAGCAGCTTGACCACGGGGAGCTCCTACAATGAGCAGTTCTTC. Protein: CASSLTTGSSYNEQFF.

The chain joins TRBV3-1 (or the pseudogene TRBV3-2) to TRBJ1-5; the D gene is possibly TRBD1 (6 bases). Germline loops: CDR1 LGHDT, CDR2 YNNKEL (reference sequence). V lost 4 bases and J 4 bases, leaving 11 bases between the germline ends. This CDR3 has 14 amino acids. The CDR3 sequence is CASSRAGENQPQHF. CDR3 DNA sequence: TGTGCCAGCAGCCGGGCAGGGGAAAATCAGCCCCAGCATTTT.

The CDR3 sequence: CASRGPTGGELFF. In DNA, the CDR3 is TGTGCCAGCAGAGGACCTACAGGCGGGGAGCTGTTTTTT. The chain has TRBV25-1 and TRBJ2-2, with D possibly being TRBD1 (5 bases). Germline-derived CDR1 and CDR2 are MGHDK and SYGVNS. The CDR3 length is 13 residues. Trimming stripped 6 bases from V and 7 bases from J, with 12 bases between.